The clone carrying this T cell receptor beta chain was recorded many times. Germline V CDR1 and CDR2: MNHEY, SVGAGI. Trimming removed 2 bases at V and 4 bases at J, with 11 bases between. This CDR3 has 14 amino acids. Using its own MiXCR run on the RT-PCR reads, TCRdb lists one record per CDR3 protein. Among approximately 520,000 distinct CDR3 sequences listed, more than 15% were seen once. This entry belongs to a study of response to subunit inactivated influenza vaccine. This sequence originates from a man between 45 and 75 years old who received an inactivated influenza vaccine. The rearrangement uses TRBV6-5 and TRBJ2-5, with D possibly matching TRBD1 (5 bases). Source: CD4+ T cells sorted from PBMCs, taken less than 30 months after vaccination. CDR3 in DNA: TGTGCCAGCAGTTACAGGGGCTGGGGAGAGACCCAGTACTTC. Amino acid sequence: CASSYRGWGETQYF.